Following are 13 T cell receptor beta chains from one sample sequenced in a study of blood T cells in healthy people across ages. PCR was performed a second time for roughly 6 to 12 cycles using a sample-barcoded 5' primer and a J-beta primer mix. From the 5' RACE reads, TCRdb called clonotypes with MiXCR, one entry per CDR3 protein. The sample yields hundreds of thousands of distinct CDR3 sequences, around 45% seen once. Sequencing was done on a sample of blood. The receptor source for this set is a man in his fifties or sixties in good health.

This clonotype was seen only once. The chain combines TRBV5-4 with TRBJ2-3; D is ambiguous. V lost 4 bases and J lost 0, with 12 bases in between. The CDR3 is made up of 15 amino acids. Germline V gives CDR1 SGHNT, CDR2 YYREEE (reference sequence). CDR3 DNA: TGTGCCAGCAGCCTACGACGGTATAGCACAGATACGCAGTATTTT. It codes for CASSLRRYSTDTQYF.

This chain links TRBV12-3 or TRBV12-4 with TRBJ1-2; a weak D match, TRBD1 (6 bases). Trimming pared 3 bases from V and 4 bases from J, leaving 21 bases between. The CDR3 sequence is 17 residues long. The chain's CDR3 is CASSLIVGGAQVYGYTF. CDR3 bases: TGTGCCAGCAGTTTGATTGTAGGGGGGGCGCAAGTCTATGGCTACACCTTC.

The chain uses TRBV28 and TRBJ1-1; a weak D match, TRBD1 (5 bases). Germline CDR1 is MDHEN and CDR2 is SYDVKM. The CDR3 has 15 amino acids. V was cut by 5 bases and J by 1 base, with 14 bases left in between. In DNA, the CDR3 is TGTGCCAGCAGTCCGCCGAATCAGGGGAACACTGAAGCTTTCTTT. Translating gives CASSPPNQGNTEAFF. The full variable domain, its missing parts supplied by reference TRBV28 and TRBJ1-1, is DVKVTQSSRYLVKRTGEKVFLECVQDMDHENMFWYRQDPGLGLRLIYFSYDVKMKEKGDIPEGYSVSREKKERFSLILESASTNQTSMYLCASSPPNQGNTEAFFGQGTRLTVV.

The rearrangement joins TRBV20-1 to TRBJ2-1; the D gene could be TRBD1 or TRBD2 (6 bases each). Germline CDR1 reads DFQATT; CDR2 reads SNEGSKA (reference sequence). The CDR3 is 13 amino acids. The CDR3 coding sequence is TGCAGCGCAGTAGGGGGGTACCAAGAGACCCAGTTCTTC. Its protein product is CSAVGGYQETQFF.

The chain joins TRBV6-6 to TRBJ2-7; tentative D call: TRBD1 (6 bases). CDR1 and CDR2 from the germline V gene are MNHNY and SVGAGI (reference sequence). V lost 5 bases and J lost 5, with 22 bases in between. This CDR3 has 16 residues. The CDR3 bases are TGTGCCAGCAGTGGCCTCCAGGGGTCCTTTTCCGACGAGCAGTACTTC. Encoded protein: CASSGLQGSFSDEQYF.

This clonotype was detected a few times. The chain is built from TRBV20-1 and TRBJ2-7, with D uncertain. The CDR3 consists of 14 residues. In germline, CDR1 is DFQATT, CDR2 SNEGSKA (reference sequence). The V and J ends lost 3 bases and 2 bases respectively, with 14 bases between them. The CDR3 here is CSARGLEETYEQYF. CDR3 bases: TGCAGTGCTAGGGGATTAGAGGAAACCTACGAGCAGTACTTC.

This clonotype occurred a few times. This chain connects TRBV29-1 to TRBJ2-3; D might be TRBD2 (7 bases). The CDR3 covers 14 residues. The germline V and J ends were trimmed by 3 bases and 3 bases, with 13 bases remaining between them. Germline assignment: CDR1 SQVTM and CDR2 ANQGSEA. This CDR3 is CSVERGGYTDTQYF. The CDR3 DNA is TGCAGCGTTGAGAGGGGGGGGTATACAGATACGCAGTATTTT.

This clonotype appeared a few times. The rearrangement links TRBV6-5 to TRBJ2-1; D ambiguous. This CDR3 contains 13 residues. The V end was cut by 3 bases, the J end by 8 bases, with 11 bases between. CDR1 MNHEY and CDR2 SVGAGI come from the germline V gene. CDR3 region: CASSYFGEDEQFF. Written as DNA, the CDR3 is TGTGCCAGCAGTTATTTTGGTGAAGATGAGCAGTTCTTC.

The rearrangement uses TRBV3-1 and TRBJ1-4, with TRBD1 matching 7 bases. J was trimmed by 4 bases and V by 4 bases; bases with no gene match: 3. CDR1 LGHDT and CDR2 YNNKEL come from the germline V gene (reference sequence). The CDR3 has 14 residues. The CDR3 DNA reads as TGTGCCAGCAGCCGACAGGGCTATAATGAAAAACTGTTTTTT. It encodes CASSRQGYNEKLFF.

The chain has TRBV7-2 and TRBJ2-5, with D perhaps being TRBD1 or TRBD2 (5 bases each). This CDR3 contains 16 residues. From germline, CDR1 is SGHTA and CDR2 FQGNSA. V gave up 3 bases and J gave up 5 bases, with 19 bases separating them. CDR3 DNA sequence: TGTGCCAGCAGCTTCGGCCATGTGGGGGATCGGGAGACCCAGTACTTC. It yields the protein CASSFGHVGDRETQYF.

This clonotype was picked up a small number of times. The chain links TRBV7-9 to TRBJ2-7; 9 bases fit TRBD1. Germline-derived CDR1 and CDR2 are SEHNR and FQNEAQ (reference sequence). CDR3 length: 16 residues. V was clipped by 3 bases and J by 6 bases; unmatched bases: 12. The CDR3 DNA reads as TGTGCCAGCAGCTTCGGCAACCGGGACAGGGTAAGCGAGCAGTACTTC. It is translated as CASSFGNRDRVSEQYF. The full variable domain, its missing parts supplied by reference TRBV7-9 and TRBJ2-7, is DTGVSQNPRHKITKRGQNVTFRCDPISEHNRLYWYRQTLGQGPEFLTYFQNEAQLEKSRLLSDRFSAERPKGSFSTLEIQRTEQGDSAMYLCASSFGNRDRVSEQYFGPGTRLTVT.

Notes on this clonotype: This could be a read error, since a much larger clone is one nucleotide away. The CDR3 spells CASSYSEPGGLSEQLFF. The CDR3 DNA reads TGTGCCAGCAGTTACTCGGAACCAGGGGGACTCTCTGAACAACTGTTTTTT. V is TRBV6-5 and J is TRBJ1-4; TRBD1 matches at 7 bases. The V gene's germline CDR1 is MNHEY and CDR2 SVGAGI. The CDR3 runs to 17 residues.

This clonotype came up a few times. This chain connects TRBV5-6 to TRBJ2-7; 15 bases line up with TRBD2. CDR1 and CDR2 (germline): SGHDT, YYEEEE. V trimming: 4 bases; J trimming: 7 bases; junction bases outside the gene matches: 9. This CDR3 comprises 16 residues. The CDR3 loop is CASSLRTSGGDNEQYF. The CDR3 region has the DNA TGTGCCAGCAGCCTACGGACTAGCGGGGGGGACAATGAGCAGTACTTC.